This is a list of T cell receptor beta chains from one sample in a study of blood T cell repertoires in COVID-19. Sequenced by immunoSEQ multiplex PCR; TCRdb stores in-frame clones only, minus some. The sample has tens of thousands of clones; approximately 70% are singletons. Specimen: peripheral blood. These receptors all stem from an elderly man with acute or convalescent COVID-19. Each CDR3 is given with its conserved first and last residue. The D gene is left open where the match is weak. For some rows the clone size is stated as once, few or many, or as a class when expanded; others skip it.

>TRBD1|.|TRBJ2-1|TRBV7-6
CASSLATRTGLYNEQFF
TGTGCCAGCAGCTTAGCTACCCGGACAGGACTTTACAATGAGCAGTTCTTC
>TRBD2|.|TRBJ2-5|TRBV6-5
CASSYGLAGETQYF
TGTGCCAGCAGTTACGGACTAGCGGGAGAGACCCAGTACTTC
>.|few|TRBJ2-7|TRBV7-9
CASATSYEQYF
TGTGCCAGCGCCACTTCCTACGAGCAGTACTTC
>.|.|TRBJ2-4|TRBV21-1
CASSPPVSGRKTKNIQYF
TGTGCCAGCAGCCCACCCGTTAGCGGGAGAAAGACCAAAAACATTCAGTACTTC
>TRBD2|.|TRBJ2-3|TRBV5-8
CASSLEGLGFTDTQYF
TGTGCCAGCAGCTTGGAGGGACTAGGATTCACAGATACGCAGTATTTT
>.|few|TRBJ2-5|TRBV5-5
CASSLRGDTVRETQYF
TGTGCCAGCAGCCTACGAGGGGACACCGTCCGGGAGACCCAGTACTTC
>.|few|TRBJ1-1|TRBV19
CASSIYRGWTEAFF
TGTGCCAGTAGTATCTATCGGGGATGGACTGAAGCTTTCTTT
>TRBD2|few|TRBJ2-2|TRBV5-4
CASSSGLAGAGELFF
TGTGCCAGCAGCTCCGGACTAGCGGGAGCCGGGGAGCTGTTTTTT
>.|.|TRBJ2-4|TRBV30
CAWSVRGGANIQYF
TGTGCCTGGAGTGTACGTGGCGGTGCAAACATTCAGTACTTC
>.|once|TRBJ2-5|TRBV5-1
CASSLGSLAGETQYF
TGCGCCAGCAGCTTGGGGTCATTGGCGGGAGAGACCCAGTACTTC
>TRBD2|.|TRBJ2-1|TRBV5-8
CASSLVGLAGGSPSSEQFF
TGTGCCAGCAGCTTGGTCGGACTAGCGGGAGGGTCTCCGAGCAGTGAGCAGTTCTTC
>.|.|TRBJ1-1|TRBV12-2
CASRSNTEAFF
TGTGCAAGTCGGAGTAACACTGAAGCTTTCTTT
>.|once|TRBJ1-5|TRBV28
CASSFGRGRAYSNQPQHF
TGTGCCAGCAGTTTCGGCAGGGGCCGAGCCTATAGCAATCAGCCCCAGCATTTT
>TRBD1|.|TRBJ2-5|TRBV18
CASSPDRGQGETQYF
TGTGCCAGCTCACCGGACAGGGGGCAGGGGGAGACCCAGTACTTC
>.|few|TRBJ1-2|TRBV9
CASSVGPMTANYGYTF
TGTGCCAGCAGCGTAGGCCCCATGACAGCCAACTATGGCTACACCTTC
>.|.|TRBJ2-3|TRBV6-5
CASTYMTSTDTQYF
TGTGCCAGCACCTACATGACTAGCACAGATACGCAGTATTTT
>TRBD2|many|TRBJ2-7|TRBV11-2
CASSLQAGVSYEQYF
TGTGCCAGCAGCTTACAAGCGGGAGTATCGTACGAGCAGTACTTC
>.|once|TRBJ2-1|TRBV5-4
CASSFRSSGTNEQFF
TGTGCCAGCAGCTTCCGGAGCAGCGGAACCAATGAGCAGTTCTTC
>.|many|TRBJ1-2|TRBV14
CASSSTRGFGYTF
TGTGCCAGCAGCTCCACTCGGGGGTTTGGCTACACCTTC
>TRBD1|few|TRBJ1-6|TRBV2
CASRPTGGKVSPLHF
TGTGCCAGCAGACCGACAGGGGGCAAGGTTTCACCCCTCCACTTT
>TRBD1|.|TRBJ2-5|TRBV18
CASSPIQGAEETQYF
TGTGCCAGCTCACCAATACAGGGGGCGGAGGAGACCCAGTACTTC
>TRBD1|.|TRBJ1-1|TRBV7-3
CASSSTGAPNTEAFF
TGTGCCAGCAGCTCTACAGGGGCCCCGAACACTGAAGCTTTCTTT
>.|.|TRBJ1-6|TRBV2
CASSGVVGGSPLHF
TGTGCCAGCAGTGGAGTGGTTGGAGGGTCACCCCTCCACTTT
>.|.|TRBJ1-6|TRBV30
CAWSVLQAPYNSPLHF
TGTGCCTGGAGTGTATTACAGGCTCCATATAATTCACCCCTCCACTTT
>.|.|TRBJ2-4|TRBV28
CASSLRVVTAHSRLAKNIQYF
TGTGCCAGCAGTTTACGTGTAGTTACAGCACACAGTCGGTTAGCCAAAAACATTCAGTACTTC
>.|.|TRBJ2-5|TRBV5-8
CASSRLREETQYF
TGTGCCAGCAGCCGACTTCGAGAAGAGACCCAGTACTTC
>.|.|TRBJ2-7|TRBV6-5
CASSTTATSYEQYF
TGTGCCAGCAGTACAACAGCTACCTCCTACGAGCAGTACTTC
>.|.|TRBJ1-5|TRBV18
CASSPTGRGTQPQHF
TGTGCCAGCTCACCAACGGGACGCGGGACCCAGCCCCAGCATTTT
>.|.|TRBJ1-1|TRBV7-6
CASSPTRAAGGTEAFF
TGTGCCAGCAGCCCCACGCGAGCCGCGGGGGGGACTGAAGCTTTCTTT
>.|.|TRBJ2-3|TRBV16
CASSNQGYDTQYF
TGTGCCAGCAGCAACCAGGGTTACGATACGCAGTATTTT
>.|.|TRBJ1-2|TRBV29-1
CSLEEYDGYTF
TGCAGCCTCGAGGAGTACGATGGCTACACCTTC
>TRBD1|.|TRBJ2-5|TRBV6-5
CASSRQTGRETQYF
TGTGCCAGCAGTCGACAGACAGGGAGAGAGACCCAGTACTTC
>TRBD1|.|TRBJ2-7|TRBV30
CAWSVLDRGWYEQYF
TGTGCCTGGAGTGTTTTGGACAGGGGGTGGTACGAGCAGTACTTC
>.|.|TRBJ2-7|TRBV27
CATKVPGKDYEQYF
TGTGCCACCAAGGTCCCGGGAAAAGACTACGAGCAGTACTTC
>TRBD1|.|TRBJ1-1|TRBV5-1
CASSLTGAMNTEAFF
TGCGCCAGCAGCTTAACAGGGGCCATGAACACTGAAGCTTTCTTT
>TRBD1|once|TRBJ1-1|TRBV6-5
CASKDRGWNEAFF
TGTGCCAGCAAGGACAGGGGTTGGAATGAAGCTTTCTTT
>.|.|TRBJ1-5|TRBV5-4
CASSLGGSFNQPQHF
TGTGCCAGCAGCTTGGGAGGCTCTTTCAATCAGCCCCAGCATTTT
>.|.|TRBJ1-2|TRBV2
CASRGLGRVASYTF
TGTGCCAGCAGGGGCTTGGGGAGGGTCGCGAGCTACACCTTC